Listed below are T cell receptor beta chains from one sample, sequenced in a study of cytomegalovirus exposure and HLA in healthy donors. TCRdb's copy holds only in-frame clones and misses some; the assay was immunoSEQ multiplex PCR. The data contain over 150,000 clones, 75% of them singletons. The sequenced sample was PBMCs. These receptors came from a male donor in good health and CMV-seronegative. Each CDR3 is given with its conserved first and last residue. Each record gives: V gene, clone size, J gene, D gene, CDR3 DNA, CDR3 protein. A D gene is named only where the DNA matches it firmly. Expanded clones get a size class; other rows say once, few or many, or leave the size out.

TRBV28	NA	TRBJ1-5	TRBD1	TGTGCCAGCAGTTTATACAGGGGCGATAGCAATCAGCCCCAGCATTTT	CASSLYRGDSNQPQHF
TRBV5-1	NA	TRBJ2-1	TRBD2	TGCGCCAGCTCGGGAGCGGGATTCTCCTACAATGAGCAGTTCTTC	CASSGAGFSYNEQFF
TRBV7-9	NA	TRBJ2-1	TRBD2	TGTGCCAGCACTCCAACGGGGAGGGCCTACAATGAGCAGTTCTTC	CASTPTGRAYNEQFF
TRBV19	NA	TRBJ2-2	NA	TGTGCCAGTATTATCGGCGGCGGGGAGCTGTTTTTT	CASIIGGGELFF
TRBV27	NA	TRBJ2-7	NA	TGTGCCAGCAGTTTCGCGCAGGGTACCTACGAGCAGTACTTC	CASSFAQGTYEQYF
TRBV11-2	NA	TRBJ2-7	NA	TGTGCCTGCAGGGCGGGGGCCTCCTACGAGCAGTACTTC	CACRAGASYEQYF
TRBV30	NA	TRBJ2-3	TRBD2	TGTGCCTGGAGTGAGCGGGGGGGCACAGATACGCAGTATTTT	CAWSERGGTDTQYF
TRBV19	NA	TRBJ1-5	TRBD1	TGTGCCAGTGAGGGGGCGGGCAATCAGCCCCAGCATTTT	CASEGAGNQPQHF
TRBV27	NA	TRBJ1-1	NA	TGTGCCAGCAGTTTATTTTCAGGATCTGAAGCTTTCTTT	CASSLFSGSEAFF
TRBV4-2	NA	TRBJ1-1	TRBD1	TGTGCCAGCAGCCCCTACGACAGGGCTGAAGCTTTCTTT	CASSPYDRAEAFF
TRBV20-1	NA	TRBJ1-1	NA	TGCAGTGCTCCCCAGGGTACTGAAGCTTTCTTT	CSAPQGTEAFF
TRBV6-8	NA	TRBJ2-7	TRBD2	TGTGCCAGCAGTAGACCGGGACTAGCGGGATGGTGCACCTACGAGCAGTACTTC	CASSRPGLAGWCTYEQYF
TRBV28	NA	TRBJ1-4	NA	TGTGCCAGCAGTTTTTTTACAGGGAGTAACGAAAAACTGTTTTTT	CASSFFTGSNEKLFF
TRBV30	NA	TRBJ1-5	NA	TGTGCCTGGGCACGGGACACAGGCAATCAGCCCCAGCATTTT	CAWARDTGNQPQHF
TRBV15	NA	TRBJ1-3	TRBD1	TGTGCCACCAGCAGAGGATCGACAGGGATCTCTGGAAACACCATATATTTT	CATSRGSTGISGNTIYF
TRBV15	few	TRBJ1-4	TRBD1	TGTGCCACCAGCCGGGACAGGGCGGCAAAACTGTTTTTT	CATSRDRAAKLFF
TRBV28	NA	TRBJ1-5	TRBD1	TGTGCCAGCAGTTCCTACCGACAGGGCTTTCAGCCCCAGCATTTT	CASSSYRQGFQPQHF
TRBV7-2	few	TRBJ1-5	NA	TGTGCCAGCAGCTGGAGAGGTGGAATCAATCAGCCCCAGCATTTT	CASSWRGGINQPQHF
TRBV28	NA	TRBJ1-4	NA	TGTGCCAGCAGTTTAGAAGGGGCAACTAATGAAAAACTGTTTTTT	CASSLEGATNEKLFF
TRBV4-3	NA	TRBJ2-5	NA	TGCGCCAGCAGCCAAGACCGCGCCACCCGAGGGGAGACCCAGTACTTC	CASSQDRATRGETQYF
TRBV4-2	NA	TRBJ2-5	NA	TGTGCCAGCAGCCAGGAGACAGGCATTAGGGAGACCCAGTACTTC	CASSQETGIRETQYF
TRBV5-6	NA	TRBJ1-5	NA	TGTGCCAGCAGCACCGCCTCCAGGGTAGGACAGCCCCAGCATTTT	CASSTASRVGQPQHF
TRBV30	few	TRBJ2-3	NA	TGTGCCTGGAGTGTATCTGGGGCAGCCGTCTTCACAGATACGCAGTATTTT	CAWSVSGAAVFTDTQYF
TRBV7-9	NA	TRBJ2-5	TRBD2	TGTGCCAGCAGGCCGGGACTACGGACCCGAGGTGGAGAGACCCAGTACTTC	CASRPGLRTRGGETQYF
TRBV11-2	NA	TRBJ2-4	TRBD2	TGTGCCAGCAGCCCCTTTAGCGGGGCAAAGGACATTCAGTACTTC	CASSPFSGAKDIQYF
TRBV7-2	few	TRBJ1-6	NA	TGTGCCAGCAGCTTAGTGGGGGGGGCGCAGATTTCACCCCTCCACTTT	CASSLVGGAQISPLHF
TRBV5-1	NA	TRBJ1-1	NA	TGCGCCAGCAGCTTCCAGGGTCGTGATACTGAAGCTTTCTTT	CASSFQGRDTEAFF
TRBV11-2	NA	TRBJ2-3	TRBD1	TGTGCCAGCAGCTTGGGACAGACCCTAACGCAGTATTTT	CASSLGQTLTQYF
TRBV27	NA	TRBJ2-4	NA	TGTGCCAGCAGTGTGACTACGAAAAACATTCAGTACTTC	CASSVTTKNIQYF
TRBV6-5	NA	TRBJ1-5	NA	TGTGCCAGCAGTAGACAGAGCAATCAGCCCCAGCATTTT	CASSRQSNQPQHF
TRBV28	few	TRBJ1-3	TRBD1	TGTGCCAGCAGGTCAGACAGGGTACCTGGAAACACCATATATTTT	CASRSDRVPGNTIYF
TRBV11-3	once	TRBJ2-1	TRBD1	TGTGCCAGCAGCCCCACCGCAGGGGGTAACTACAATGAGCAGTTCTTC	CASSPTAGGNYNEQFF
TRBV11-3	NA	TRBJ2-3	TRBD2	TGTGCCAGCAGCTTTACTAGCGGGGGGGCCGCGGCAGATACGCAGTATTTT	CASSFTSGGAAADTQYF
TRBV6-5	NA	TRBJ2-7	NA	TGTGCCAGCAGTTTCCGGTACGAGCAGTACTTC	CASSFRYEQYF
TRBV28	few	TRBJ2-3	TRBD2	TGTGCCAGCAGTCTCGGACTAGCGTCCGTTTTTAACACAGATACGCAGTATTTT	CASSLGLASVFNTDTQYF
TRBV15	NA	TRBJ2-1	TRBD2	TGTGCCACCAGCGACCGAAGGCGGGAGGGCCGCAATGAGCAGTTCTTC	CATSDRRREGRNEQFF
TRBV29-1	NA	TRBJ2-1	TRBD2	TGCAGCGTTGAATTGGGACTAGCCTCCTACAATGAGCAGTTCTTC	CSVELGLASYNEQFF
TRBV11-1	NA	TRBJ1-1	TRBD1	TGTGCCAGCAGCTCCCGGGGACAGGTGAACGCTGAAGCTTTCTTT	CASSSRGQVNAEAFF
TRBV4-3	NA	TRBJ2-3	TRBD1	TGCGCCAGCAGCCTCCGGGGGACAGGGGATGATGATACGCAGTATTTT	CASSLRGTGDDDTQYF
TRBV18	few	TRBJ1-2	NA	TGTGCCAGCTCACCACCCGGACAGACTAACTATGGCTACACCTTC	CASSPPGQTNYGYTF
TRBV2	NA	TRBJ2-5	NA	TGTGCCAGCAGAAGAACAGGGAAAGAGACCCAGTACTTC	CASRRTGKETQYF
TRBV27	NA	TRBJ2-1	NA	TGTGCCAGCAGTTTATCTTACTACAATGAGCAGTTCTTC	CASSLSYYNEQFF
TRBV2	once	TRBJ2-1	TRBD2	TGTGCCAGCAGTGAAGCGAGGGCGGGGGGTTACAATGAGCAGTTCTTC	CASSEARAGGYNEQFF
TRBV7-2	NA	TRBJ2-1	TRBD2	TGTGCCAGCAGCTTAGGACTAGCGGGCCCCTACAATGAGCAGTTCTTC	CASSLGLAGPYNEQFF
TRBV28	NA	TRBJ2-5	NA	TGTGCCAGCAGTCCCGGACAGACCCAAGAGACCCAGTACTTC	CASSPGQTQETQYF
TRBV6-6	NA	TRBJ1-5	TRBD1	TGTGCCAGCAGTTCCGCCGACAGGGCTTTCAATCAGCCCCAGCATTTT	CASSSADRAFNQPQHF
TRBV18	once	TRBJ1-5	TRBD1	TGTGCCAGCTCTCGAAACGACAGGGGCTGGGAGCCCCAGCATTTT	CASSRNDRGWEPQHF
TRBV4-2	NA	TRBJ2-1	TRBD1	TGTGCCAGCAGCCAAGAAACAGGGGGCGATGAGCAGTTCTTC	CASSQETGGDEQFF
TRBV23-1	NA	TRBJ1-2	TRBD1	TGCGCCAGCAGTCAATCGTTAAGGGACAGGGACGGCTATGGCTACACCTTC	CASSQSLRDRDGYGYTF
TRBV5-4	NA	TRBJ2-1	TRBD1	TGTGCCAGCAGCCCAGGACAGGGTAGGGACAATGAGCAGTTCTTC	CASSPGQGRDNEQFF
TRBV28	once	TRBJ1-5	TRBD1	TGTGCCAGCAGTTTCCAAACGAAGGGGGCAGGTCAGCCCCAGCATTTT	CASSFQTKGAGQPQHF
TRBV28	NA	TRBJ2-3	TRBD2	TGTGCCAGCAGCCGAGGAATGGGGGGGAGTACGCAGTATTTT	CASSRGMGGSTQYF
TRBV19	NA	TRBJ1-5	NA	TGTGCCAGTAGTATTAACGGTAATCAGCCCCAGCATTTT	CASSINGNQPQHF
TRBV28	NA	TRBJ2-1	TRBD2	TGTGCCAGCAGCGCAGGGACTACGCTTTTCAATGAGCAGTTCTTC	CASSAGTTLFNEQFF
TRBV5-1	NA	TRBJ2-7	TRBD2	TGCGCCAGCAGCTTCACTAGCGGCTCGGTCTACGAGCAGTACTTC	CASSFTSGSVYEQYF
TRBV6-1	NA	TRBJ2-1	NA	TGTGCCAGCTTGAGGAGGAATGAGCAGTTCTTC	CASLRRNEQFF
TRBV7-2	NA	TRBJ1-5	TRBD1	TGTGCCAGCAGCTTACGGCAGGGGGGCAATCAGCCCCAGCATTTT	CASSLRQGGNQPQHF